Described below is a single T cell receptor (beta chain) sequence and its context. This clonotype was seen at least ten times. Its antigen is unknown. No quality values exist for individual bases; no much larger clone is one base distant. Here V drops 2 bases and J drops 5 bases, and the junction holds 3 bases not matched to any gene. From its cysteine to its phenylalanine, the CDR3 spans 15 amino acids. Only the CDR3 region is kept as DNA, spanning 45 bases read in frame from base 1. According to the germline V gene, CDR1 reads MNHEY and CDR2 reads SVGAGI. This sample stems from a study of regulatory T cells in long-lasting Graves disease (dated by TCRdb to the early 2020s). About the full investigation: Persistent Graves' disease was defined as persistently positive TSH receptor autoantibodies together with antithyroid drug treatment for over 5 years. On average, persistent Graves' disease patients in the clinical cohort had been on antithyroid drugs for about 10 years. The study took place in China and was registered as a clinical trial. A total of around 35 samples underwent TCR sequencing: about 13 from persistent and roughly 20 from newly diagnosed Graves' disease patients. Persistent Graves' disease patients were compared with newly diagnosed Graves' disease patients by peripheral blood TCR sequencing and RNA sequencing. Study-wide conclusions, independent of this receptor: Persistent Graves' disease patients showed lower TCR Shannon entropy and fewer highly expanded clones than newly diagnosed patients, suggesting clonal expansion. Persistent disease showed preferential use of TRBV28, TRBJ1-2 and TRBJ2-5, whereas newly diagnosed disease favored TRBV20-1 and TRBJ2-1. The authors acknowledged the small sample size as a limitation that may reduce accuracy. Sequencing and analysis were restricted to the TCR beta chain. A larger number of public clonotypes was shared among persistent patients (fewer than 3,000) than among newly diagnosed patients (approximately 1,000). Because the primary lesion, thyroid tissue, could not be accessed, the study looked at peripheral blood alone.

Interpreted using the paper, the time point label stands for: persistent/refractory GD, antithyroid drugs over 5 years with positive TRAb. For both TCR sequencing and RNA sequencing, RNA was extracted from PBMCs using TRIzol. The diagnosis of Graves' disease was made according to American Thyroid Association guidelines. Recruitment of patients was carried out at an endocrinology department in Xi'an, China. From each patient, roughly 9 milliliters of peripheral blood was collected into an EDTA anticoagulant tube. Ficoll Paque Plus density gradient separation was used to isolate PBMCs, and no additional T cell sorting was done. An Agilent 2100 Bioanalyzer and agarose gel were used to check RNA quality, and a NanoDrop 2000 was used to measure RNA concentration. Library generation was performed with multiplex PCR. The data were produced on an Illumina HiSeq 4000. To build TCR beta libraries, CDR3 regions were amplified by Arm-PCR using iRepertoire HTBI primers. Gel purification was performed on PCR products prior to sequencing. As for the original processing: A total of 62 TRBV and approximately 13 TRBJ segments were identified across samples and were used for gene usage analysis of CDR3 amino acid clonotypes. Filtered high-quality paired reads were merged into contigs using COPE and FqMerger. BLAST was used to align contigs to the IMGT TRBV, TRBD and TRBJ reference genes, and CDR3 was defined following IMGT. Any clonotype with a frequency above 0.1% was classified as a highly expanded clone. Shannon entropy served as the measure of repertoire diversity, while the Gini coefficient captured V-J evenness. Public clonotypes were defined as clonotypes shared by more than one individual. Using fastp at Q25 and MiXCR, TCRdb reprocessed the public reads and kept productive beta chains. Identical CDR3 proteins give one entry, which carries the most common genes and DNA. TCRdb's processing, not the authors' own work, is the source of the V and J calls. The sample profile shows almost 350,000 distinct CDR3 sequences; roughly a fifth of them were found once. The top ten clonotypes cover 29% of the sample.

The starting material was peripheral blood mononuclear cells (PBMCs), obtained when the disease was refractory, from a patient treated with antithyroid drugs. This clonotype originated in a female donor with Graves disease. The chain uses TRBV6-5 and TRBJ2-5; a stretch of 12 junction bases matches TRBD1. CDR3 reads: CASSYGTGGRETQYF. In nucleotide form, the sequence is TGTGCCAGCAGTTACGGGACAGGGGGCCGGGAGACCCAGTACTTC.